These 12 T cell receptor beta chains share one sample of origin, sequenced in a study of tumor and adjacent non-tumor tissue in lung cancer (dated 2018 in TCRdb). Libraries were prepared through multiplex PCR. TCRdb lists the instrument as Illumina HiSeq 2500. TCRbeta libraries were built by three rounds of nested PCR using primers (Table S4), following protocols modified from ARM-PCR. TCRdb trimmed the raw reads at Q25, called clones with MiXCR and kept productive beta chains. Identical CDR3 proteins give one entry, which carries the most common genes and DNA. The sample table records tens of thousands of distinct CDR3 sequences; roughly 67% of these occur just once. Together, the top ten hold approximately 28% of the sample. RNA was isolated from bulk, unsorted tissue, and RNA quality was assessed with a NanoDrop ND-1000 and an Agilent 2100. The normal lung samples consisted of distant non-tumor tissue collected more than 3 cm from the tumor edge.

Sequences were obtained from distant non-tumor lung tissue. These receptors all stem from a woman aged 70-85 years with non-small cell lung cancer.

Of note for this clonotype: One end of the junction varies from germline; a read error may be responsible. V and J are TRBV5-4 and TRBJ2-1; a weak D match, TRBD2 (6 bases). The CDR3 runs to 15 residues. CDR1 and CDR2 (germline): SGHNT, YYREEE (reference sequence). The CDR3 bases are TGTGCCAACAGCACTATACTAGCTGCCTACAATGAGCAGTTCTTC. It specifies CANSTILAAYNEQFF.

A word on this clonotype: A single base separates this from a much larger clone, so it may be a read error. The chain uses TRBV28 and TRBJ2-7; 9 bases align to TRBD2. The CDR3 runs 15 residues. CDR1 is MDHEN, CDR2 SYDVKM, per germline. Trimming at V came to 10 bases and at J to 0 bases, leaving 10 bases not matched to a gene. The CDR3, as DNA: TGTGCCAACAGCACCCCGGGACTAGCCTCCTACGAGCAGTACTTC. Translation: CANSTPGLASYEQYF.

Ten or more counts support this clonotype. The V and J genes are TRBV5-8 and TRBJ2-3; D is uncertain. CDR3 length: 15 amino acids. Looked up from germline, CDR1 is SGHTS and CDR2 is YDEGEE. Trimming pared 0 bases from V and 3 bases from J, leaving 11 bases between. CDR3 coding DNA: TGTGCCAGCAGCTTGGACAGAGGAACAACAGATACGCAGTATTTT. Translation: CASSLDRGTTDTQYF.

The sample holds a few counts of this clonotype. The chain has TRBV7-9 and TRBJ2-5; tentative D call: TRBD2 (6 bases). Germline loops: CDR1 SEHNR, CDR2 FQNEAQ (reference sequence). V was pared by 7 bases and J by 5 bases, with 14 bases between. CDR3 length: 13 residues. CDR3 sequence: CASNRLDTETQYF. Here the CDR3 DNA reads TGTGCCAGCAACCGACTAGATACGGAGACCCAGTACTTC.

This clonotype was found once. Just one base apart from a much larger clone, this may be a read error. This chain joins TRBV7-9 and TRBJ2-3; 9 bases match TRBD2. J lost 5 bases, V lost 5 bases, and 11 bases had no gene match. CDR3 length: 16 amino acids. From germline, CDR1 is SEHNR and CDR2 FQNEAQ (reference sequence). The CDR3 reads CASSIRLADLGDTQYF. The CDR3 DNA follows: TGTGCCAGCAGCATCAGACTAGCGGACCTTGGAGATACGCAGTATTTT.

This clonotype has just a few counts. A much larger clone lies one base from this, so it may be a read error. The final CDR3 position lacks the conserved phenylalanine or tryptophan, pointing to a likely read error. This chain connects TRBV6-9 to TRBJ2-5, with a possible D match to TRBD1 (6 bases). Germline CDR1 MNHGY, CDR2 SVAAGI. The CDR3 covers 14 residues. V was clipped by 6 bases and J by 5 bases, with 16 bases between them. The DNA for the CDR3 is TGTGCCAGCAGCGGGACACCCTTACGGGAGACCCAGTACCTC. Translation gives CASSGTPLRETQYL.

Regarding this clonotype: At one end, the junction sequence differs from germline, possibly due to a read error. The CDR3 here is CASSEIWSRTDDNTGELFF. CDR3 DNA: TGTGCCAGCAGTGAAATTTGGTCGAGGACAGACGATAACACGGGGGAGCTGTTTTTT. This chain connects TRBV6-1 to TRBJ2-2, with TRBD1 as a possible D gene (6 bases). Germline values: CDR1 MNHNS, CDR2 SASEGT. The CDR3 spans 19 residues.

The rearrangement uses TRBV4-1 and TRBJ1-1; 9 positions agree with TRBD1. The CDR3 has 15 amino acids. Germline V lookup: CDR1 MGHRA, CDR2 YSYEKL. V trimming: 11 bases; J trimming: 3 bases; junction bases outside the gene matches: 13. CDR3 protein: CAGNQRTGDDTEAFF. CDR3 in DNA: TGCGCCGGCAACCAACGGACAGGGGATGACACTGAAGCTTTCTTT.

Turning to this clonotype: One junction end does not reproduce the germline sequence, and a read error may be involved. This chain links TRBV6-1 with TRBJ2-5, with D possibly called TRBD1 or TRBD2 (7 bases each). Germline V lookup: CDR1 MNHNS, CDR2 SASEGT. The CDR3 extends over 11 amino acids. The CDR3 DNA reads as TGTGCCTGCAGCGAAAGGGGGGGACAGCTATTC. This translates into CACSERGGQLF.

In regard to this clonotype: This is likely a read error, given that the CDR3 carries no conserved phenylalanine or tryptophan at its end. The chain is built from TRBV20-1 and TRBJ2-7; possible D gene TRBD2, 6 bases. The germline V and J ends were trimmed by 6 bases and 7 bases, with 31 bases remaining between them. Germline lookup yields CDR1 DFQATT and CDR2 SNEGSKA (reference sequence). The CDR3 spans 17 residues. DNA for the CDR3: TGCAGTGCCATCCCCTCTGGAGGGTATCAGGACGTAGGTGAGCAGTACCTC. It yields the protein CSAIPSGGYQDVGEQYL.

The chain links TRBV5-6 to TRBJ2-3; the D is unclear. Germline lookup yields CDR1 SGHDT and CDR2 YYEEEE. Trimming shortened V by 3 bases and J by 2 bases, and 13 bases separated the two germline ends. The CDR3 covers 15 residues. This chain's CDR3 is CASSSCLLDTDTQYF. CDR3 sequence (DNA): TGTGCCAGCAGCTCGTGCCTACTCGACACAGATACGCAGTATTTT.

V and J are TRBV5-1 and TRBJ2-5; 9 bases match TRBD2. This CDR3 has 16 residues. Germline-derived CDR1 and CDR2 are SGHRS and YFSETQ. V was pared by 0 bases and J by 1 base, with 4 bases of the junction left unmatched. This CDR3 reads CASSLDSGSPQETQYF. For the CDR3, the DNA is TGCGCCAGCAGCTTGGATAGCGGGAGCCCCCAAGAGACCCAGTACTTC.